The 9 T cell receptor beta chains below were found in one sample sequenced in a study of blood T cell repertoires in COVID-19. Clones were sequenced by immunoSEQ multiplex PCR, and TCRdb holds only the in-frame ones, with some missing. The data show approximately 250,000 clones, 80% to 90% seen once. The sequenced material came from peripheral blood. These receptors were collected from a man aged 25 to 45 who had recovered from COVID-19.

The CDR3 DNA reads as TGTGCCAGCAGCTTTACGTACTCAACTAATGAAAAACTGTTTTTT. This sequence encodes CASSFTYSTNEKLFF. V usage is TRBV7-2 and J usage is TRBJ1-4; D is undetermined. CDR1 and CDR2 (germline): SGHTA, FQGNSA. The CDR3 consists of 15 residues. The V end was cut by 3 bases, the J end by 0 bases, with 8 bases between.

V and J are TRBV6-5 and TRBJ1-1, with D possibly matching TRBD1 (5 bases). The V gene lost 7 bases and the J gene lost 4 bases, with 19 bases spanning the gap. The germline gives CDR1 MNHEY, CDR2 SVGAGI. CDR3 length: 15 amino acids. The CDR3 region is CASIYGRGIGTEAFF. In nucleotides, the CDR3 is TGTGCCAGCATCTACGGGAGGGGAATCGGCACTGAAGCTTTCTTT.

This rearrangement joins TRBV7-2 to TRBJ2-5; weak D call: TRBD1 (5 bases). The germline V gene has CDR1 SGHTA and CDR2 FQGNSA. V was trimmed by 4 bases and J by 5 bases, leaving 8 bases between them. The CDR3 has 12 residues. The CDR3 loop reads CASSWPGETQYF. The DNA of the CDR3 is TGTGCCAGCAGCTGGCCAGGGGAGACCCAGTACTTC.

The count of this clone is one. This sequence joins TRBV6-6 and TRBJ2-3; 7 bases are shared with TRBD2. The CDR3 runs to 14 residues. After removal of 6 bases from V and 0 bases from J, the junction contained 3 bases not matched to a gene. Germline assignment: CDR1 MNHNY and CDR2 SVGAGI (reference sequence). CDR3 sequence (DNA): TGTGCCAGCAGCTGGGAGGGTAGCACAGATACGCAGTATTTT. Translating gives CASSWEGSTDTQYF.

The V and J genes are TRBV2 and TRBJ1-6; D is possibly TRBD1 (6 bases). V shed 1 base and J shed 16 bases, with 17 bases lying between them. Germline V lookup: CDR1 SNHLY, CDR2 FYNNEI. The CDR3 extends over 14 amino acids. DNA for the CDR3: TGTGCCAGCAGTGAAGAGAGGGGGATATCCGAACTCCACTTT. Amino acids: CASSEERGISELHF.

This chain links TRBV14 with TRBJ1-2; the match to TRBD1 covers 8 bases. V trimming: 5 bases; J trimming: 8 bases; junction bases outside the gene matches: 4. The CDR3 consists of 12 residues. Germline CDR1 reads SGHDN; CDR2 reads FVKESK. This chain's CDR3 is CASSFPGGGYTF. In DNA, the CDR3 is TGTGCCAGCAGCTTTCCAGGGGGCGGCTACACCTTC.

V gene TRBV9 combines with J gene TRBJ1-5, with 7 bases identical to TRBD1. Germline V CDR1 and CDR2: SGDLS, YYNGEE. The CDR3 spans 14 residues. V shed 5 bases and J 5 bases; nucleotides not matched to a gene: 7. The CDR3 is CASSDNRGYQPQHF. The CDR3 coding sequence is TGTGCCAGCAGTGATAACAGGGGTTATCAGCCCCAGCATTTT.

The CDR3 DNA follows: TGTGCCAGCTCACCATCTTCCCCGGGACAGGGTTTCTACGAGCAGTACTTC. This translates into CASSPSSPGQGFYEQYF. The chain employs TRBV18 and TRBJ2-7, with 9 bases fitting TRBD1. With 2 bases clipped from V and 3 bases from J, the junction kept 11 bases outside the gene matches. Germline V gene lookup returns CDR1 KGHSH and CDR2 LQKENI. The CDR3 is 17 residues long.

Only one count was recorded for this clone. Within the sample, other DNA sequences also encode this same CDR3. The CDR3 DNA follows: TGCGCCAGCAGCCTAACAGGTTTGAACACTGAAGCTTTCTTT. Encoded protein: CASSLTGLNTEAFF. The chain couples TRBV5-1 to TRBJ1-1; weak D call: TRBD1 (5 bases). V was clipped by 4 bases and J by 0 bases, with 10 bases between them. CDR3 length: 14 amino acids. Germline V lookup: CDR1 SGHRS, CDR2 YFSETQ.